The 22 T cell receptor beta chains reported below all come from one sample, sequenced in a study of T cells in Graves' hyperthyroidism and ophthalmopathy. Amplified regions were TCR beta CDR3 sequences from RNA transcripts. The HTBI primer set served for first-round RT-PCR of the TCR CDR3. TCRdb redid the calling of the multiplex PCR reads with MiXCR, one entry per CDR3 protein. The sample lists about 610,000 distinct CDR3 sequences, just over 45% seen once, with roughly 7.7% in the top ten. The source material was peripheral blood or thyroid tissue (not recorded which). These receptors were taken from a woman between 18 and 29 years old with Graves' hyperthyroidism.

This clonotype was found once. A much larger clone sits a single nucleotide away, making a read error possible. This sequence joins TRBV7-6 and TRBJ2-7; the match to TRBD1 covers 9 bases. Germline loops: CDR1 SGHVS, CDR2 FNYEAQ. The CDR3 totals 16 residues. Losses at the gene ends were 4 bases for V and 1 base for J; bases not matched to a gene: 8. This chain's CDR3 is CASSYDLGTGSYEQYF. The CDR3 nucleotides are TGTGCCAGCAGCTATGATCTAGGGACAGGGTCCTACGAGCAGTACTTC.

The V gene is TRBV19, the J gene TRBJ1-5, with D uncertain. This CDR3 contains 11 residues. Germline assignment: CDR1 LNHDA and CDR2 SQIVND (reference sequence). CDR3 in amino acids: CASRQNQPQHF. CDR3 bases: TGTGCTAGTCGGCAAAATCAGCCCCAGCATTTT.

This clonotype came up many times. The rearrangement uses TRBV19 and TRBJ1-5, with D uncertain. This CDR3 spans 13 amino acids. Germline V lookup: CDR1 LNHDA, CDR2 SQIVND (reference sequence). Trimming removed 7 bases from V and 6 bases from J, with 13 bases in between. The CDR3 loop is CASKGRQSQPQHF. For the CDR3, the DNA is TGTGCCAGTAAGGGTAGGCAGAGTCAGCCCCAGCATTTT.

This sequence joins TRBV12-3 or TRBV12-4 and TRBJ1-3; no firm D call. CDR3 size: 15 residues. V was shortened by 3 bases and J by 1 base, with 10 bases between the two germline ends. The CDR3 protein is CASSFRVRSGNTIYF. Here the CDR3 DNA reads TGTGCCAGCAGTTTTCGAGTACGGTCTGGAAACACCATATATTTT.

V usage is TRBV4-2 and J usage is TRBJ1-2; TRBD1 matches at 8 bases. The CDR3 covers 18 residues. Germline V gene lookup returns CDR1 LGHNA and CDR2 YNFKEQ. J lost 2 bases, V lost 1 base, and 12 bases had no gene match. CDR3 sequence reads: CASSQGQGRVKRNYGYTF. The CDR3 bases are TGTGCCAGCAGCCAAGGACAGGGGCGCGTTAAACGCAACTATGGCTACACCTTC.

This clonotype has a count of ten or more. The gene calls are TRBV10-3 and TRBJ1-5, with 9 bases identical to TRBD1. The CDR3 is 15 residues long. Germline loops: CDR1 ENHRY, CDR2 SYGVKD. The J segment lost 3 bases and the V segment lost 2 bases, leaving 2 bases of the junction unmatched. This CDR3 is CAISEGTGSNQPQHF. The CDR3 DNA sequence: TGTGCCATCAGTGAGGGGACAGGGTCCAATCAGCCCCAGCATTTT.

V usage is TRBV20-1 and J usage is TRBJ2-3, with unresolved D. The CDR3 runs to 15 residues. Germline V gene data show CDR1 as DFQATT and CDR2 as SNEGSKA (reference sequence). Deletions cut 0 bases from V and 6 bases from J, with 16 bases between. The CDR3 coding sequence is TGCAGTGCTAGAGATGGCGGAAGATTTAAGGATACGCAGTATTTT. Translating gives CSARDGGRFKDTQYF.

The rearrangement joins TRBV7-2 to TRBJ1-4; D is undetermined. Trimming took off 5 bases at V and 8 bases at J, with 9 bases between the two ends. Germline loops: CDR1 SGHTA, CDR2 FQGNSA. This CDR3 is built from 12 residues. CDR3 residues: CASSANGEKLFF. As DNA, the CDR3 is TGTGCCAGCAGCGCAAACGGGGAAAAACTGTTTTTT.

The chain carries TRBV7-8 and TRBJ1-6; a possible D gene is TRBD1 (5 bases). The germline CDR1 and CDR2 sequences are SGHVS and FQNEAQ. The CDR3 contains 16 residues. V was pared by 2 bases and J by 5 bases, with 13 bases between. CDR3 in DNA: TGTGCCAGCAGCTTAACGGGACCGGGCAATAATTCACCCCTCCACTTT. This translates into CASSLTGPGNNSPLHF.

The CDR3 loop reads CASSQDWTGGAYEQYF. CDR3 DNA sequence: TGCGCCAGCAGCCAAGACTGGACAGGGGGGGCCTACGAGCAGTACTTC. The chain carries TRBV4-1 and TRBJ2-7; TRBD1 matches at 10 bases. This CDR3 contains 16 residues. Looked up from germline, CDR1 is MGHRA and CDR2 is YSYEKL. The ends lost 0 bases at V and 2 bases at J; junction bases unmatched: 4.

V gene TRBV7-9 combines with J gene TRBJ2-7; possibly TRBD1 or TRBD2 for D (5 bases each). The germline V and J ends were trimmed by 10 bases and 3 bases, with 19 bases remaining between them. The CDR3 sequence is 14 residues long. Germline loops: CDR1 SEHNR, CDR2 FQNEAQ (reference sequence). The CDR3 DNA follows: TGTGCCATCAGTGTGGGGACCGATCTCTACGAGCAGTACTTC. Its protein is CAISVGTDLYEQYF.

The V gene is TRBV2, the J gene TRBJ1-1; no firm D call. The V and J ends lost 7 bases and 4 bases respectively, with 13 bases between them. This CDR3 has 13 amino acids. The germline V gene encodes CDR1 SNHLY and CDR2 FYNNEI. DNA of the CDR3: TGTGCCAGCAATCAGGTGGAGGTCACTGAAGCTTTCTTT. It specifies CASNQVEVTEAFF.

This clonotype was counted many times. The genes are TRBV12-5 and TRBJ2-7, with TRBD1 matching over 7 bases. The length of the CDR3 is 15 residues. Per germline, CDR1 LGHNT and CDR2 FRNRAP. V dropped 0 bases and J dropped 3; count of bases not matched to a gene: 5. CDR3 coding DNA: TGTGCTAGTGGTTTGGTAACAGGGGACGTCTACGAGCAGTACTTC. Its protein is CASGLVTGDVYEQYF.

CDR3 residues: CASSPAGRRNSPLHF. The DNA of the CDR3 is TGTGCCAGCAGCCCCGCTGGACGGCGTAATTCACCCCTCCACTTT. The rearrangement uses TRBV12-3 or TRBV12-4 and TRBJ1-6; D gene uncertain. With 6 bases removed from V and 6 bases from J, the gap between germline ends came to 15 bases. This CDR3 spans 15 amino acids.

The V gene is TRBV6-1, the J gene TRBJ2-2; D uncertain. The CDR3 covers 15 residues. Trimming pared 5 bases from V and 0 bases from J, leaving 10 bases between. Germline assignment: CDR1 MNHNS and CDR2 SASEGT. The CDR3 protein is CASSPFETNTGELFF. CDR3 nucleotides: TGTGCCAGCAGTCCGTTCGAGACGAACACCGGGGAGCTGTTTTTT.

The rearrangement uses TRBV6-1 and TRBJ2-7; no definite D call. The CDR3 sequence is 17 residues long. Germline V gene data show CDR1 as MNHNS and CDR2 as SASEGT. Trimming took 5 bases from V and 3 from J, leaving 23 bases between them. The chain's CDR3 is CASSSIRQTDRHYEQYF. DNA for the CDR3: TGTGCCAGCAGTTCAATTCGTCAGACCGACCGCCACTACGAGCAGTACTTC.

This sequence joins TRBV5-1 and TRBJ2-2; D remains unclear. V lost 5 bases and J lost 5, with 10 bases in between. Germline lookup yields CDR1 SGHRS and CDR2 YFSETQ. This CDR3 spans 13 amino acids. The CDR3 protein is CASRDSETGELFF. In DNA form, the CDR3 reads TGCGCCAGCAGAGATTCAGAGACCGGGGAGCTGTTTTTT.

V usage is TRBV6-5 and J usage is TRBJ2-2, with TRBD1 matching over 10 bases. Unmatched junction bases numbered 7, after V lost 6 bases and J lost 6 bases. Germline V gene lookup returns CDR1 MNHEY and CDR2 SVGAGI. The CDR3 loop spans 15 amino acids. The CDR3 here is CASRTGTGVSGELFF. The CDR3 bases are TGTGCCAGCAGAACCGGGACAGGGGTGTCCGGGGAGCTGTTTTTT.

This clonotype was counted at least ten times. This chain joins TRBV19 and TRBJ1-4; 9 bases are shared with TRBD1. The germline gives CDR1 LNHDA, CDR2 SQIVND (reference sequence). CDR3 length equals 16 residues. Losses at the gene ends were 8 bases for V and 8 bases for J; bases not matched to a gene: 15. This chain's CDR3 is CASRPDGTGPGEKLFF. The CDR3 bases are TGTGCCAGTCGACCGGACGGGACAGGGCCAGGGGAAAAACTGTTTTTT.

This clonotype was seen repeatedly, ten times or more. This sequence joins TRBV4-1 and TRBJ2-7, with a tentative D call TRBD1 (5 bases). The V gene's germline CDR1 is MGHRA and CDR2 YSYEKL. CDR3 length equals 15 residues. V was clipped by 1 base and J by 0 bases, with 10 bases between them. In nucleotides, the CDR3 is TGCGCCAGCAGCCAAGGGGGCAGGAGCTCCTACGAGCAGTACTTC. Translated: CASSQGGRSSYEQYF.

The chain combines TRBV29-1 with TRBJ2-7, with D tentatively TRBD1 or TRBD2 (5 bases each). The length of the CDR3 is 14 residues. From germline, CDR1 is SQVTM and CDR2 ANQGSEA. Trimming left V 4 bases short and J 5 bases short, with 18 bases between. The CDR3: CSVGPGQGLDEQYF. CDR3 sequence (DNA): TGCAGCGTTGGTCCGGGGCAGGGTTTGGACGAGCAGTACTTC.

This clonotype was picked up many times. The gene calls are TRBV12-3 or TRBV12-4 and TRBJ1-1; a weak D match, TRBD1 (6 bases). V dropped 6 bases and J dropped 11 bases, with 19 bases sitting between them. CDR3 length equals 13 residues. The CDR3, as DNA: TGTGCCAGCAGCAAACCCCCCCACAGGGAGGCTTTCTTT. The encoded protein is CASSKPPHREAFF.